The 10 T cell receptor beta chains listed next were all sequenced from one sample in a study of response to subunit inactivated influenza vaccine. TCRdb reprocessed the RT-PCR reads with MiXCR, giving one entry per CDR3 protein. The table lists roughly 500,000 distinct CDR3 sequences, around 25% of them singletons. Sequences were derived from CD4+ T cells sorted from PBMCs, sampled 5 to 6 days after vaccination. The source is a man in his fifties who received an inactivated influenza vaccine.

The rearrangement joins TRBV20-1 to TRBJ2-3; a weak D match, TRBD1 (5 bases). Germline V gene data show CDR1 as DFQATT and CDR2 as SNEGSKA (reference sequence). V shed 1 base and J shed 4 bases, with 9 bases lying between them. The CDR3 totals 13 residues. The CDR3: CSARGQLPDTQYF. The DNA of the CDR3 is TGCAGTGCTAGAGGACAGCTACCAGATACGCAGTATTTT.

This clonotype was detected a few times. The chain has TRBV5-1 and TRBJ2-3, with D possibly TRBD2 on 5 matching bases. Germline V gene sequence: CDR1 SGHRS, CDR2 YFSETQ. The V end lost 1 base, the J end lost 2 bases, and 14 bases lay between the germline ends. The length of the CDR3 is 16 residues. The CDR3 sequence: CASSLSVGIVTDTQYF. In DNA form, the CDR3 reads TGCGCCAGCAGCTTGTCTGTCGGGATCGTCACAGATACGCAGTATTTT.

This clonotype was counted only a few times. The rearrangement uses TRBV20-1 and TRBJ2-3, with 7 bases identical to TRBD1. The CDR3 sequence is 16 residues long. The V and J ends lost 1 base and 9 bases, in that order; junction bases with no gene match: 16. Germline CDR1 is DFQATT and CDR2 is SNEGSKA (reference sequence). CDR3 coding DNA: TGCAGTGCTAGAGTAGCGAAAGGGGGCAATCGTTTGACGCAGTATTTT. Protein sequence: CSARVAKGGNRLTQYF.

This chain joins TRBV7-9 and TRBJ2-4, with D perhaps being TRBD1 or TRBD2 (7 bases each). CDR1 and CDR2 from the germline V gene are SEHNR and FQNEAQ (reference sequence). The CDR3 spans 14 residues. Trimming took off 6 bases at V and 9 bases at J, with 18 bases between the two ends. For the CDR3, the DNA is TGTGCCAGCAGTTTGGGAGGGGGCCTAGGCATTCAGTACTTC. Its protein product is CASSLGGGLGIQYF.

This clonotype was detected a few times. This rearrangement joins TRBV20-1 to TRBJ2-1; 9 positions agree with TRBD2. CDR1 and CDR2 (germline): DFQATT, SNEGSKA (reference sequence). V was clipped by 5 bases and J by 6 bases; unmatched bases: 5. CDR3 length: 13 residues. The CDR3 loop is CSAGSGSTNEQFF. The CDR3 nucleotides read TGCAGTGCTGGTAGCGGGAGTACCAATGAGCAGTTCTTC.

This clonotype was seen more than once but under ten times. The CDR3 here is CASSHPGPSYNEQFF. The CDR3 DNA is TGTGCCAGCAGCCATCCGGGACCCTCCTACAATGAGCAGTTCTTC. The genes are TRBV7-9 and TRBJ2-1, with D possibly being TRBD1 or TRBD2 (5 bases each). CDR3 length: 15 amino acids. V lost 5 bases to trimming and J lost 0 bases, with 11 bases between them. CDR1 and CDR2 (germline): SEHNR, FQNEAQ (reference sequence).

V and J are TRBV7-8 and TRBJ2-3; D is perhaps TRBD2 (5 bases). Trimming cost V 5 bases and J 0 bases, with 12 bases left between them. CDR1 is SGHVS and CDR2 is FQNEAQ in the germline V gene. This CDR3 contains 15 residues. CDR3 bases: TGTGCCAGCAGCCAGTCGACGGGGAGCACAGATACGCAGTATTTT. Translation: CASSQSTGSTDTQYF. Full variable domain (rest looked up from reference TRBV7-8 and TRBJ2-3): GAGVSQSPRYKVAKRGQDVALRCDPISGHVSLFWYQQALGQGPEFLTYFQNEAQLDKSGLPSDRFFAERPEGSVSTLKIQRTQQEDSAVYLCASSQSTGSTDTQYFGPGTRLTVL.

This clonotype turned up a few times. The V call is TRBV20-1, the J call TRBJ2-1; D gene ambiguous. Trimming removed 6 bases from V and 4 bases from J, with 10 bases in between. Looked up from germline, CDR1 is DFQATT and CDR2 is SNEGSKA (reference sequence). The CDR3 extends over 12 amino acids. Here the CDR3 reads CSATDQYNEQFF. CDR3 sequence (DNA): TGCAGTGCAACGGACCAATACAATGAGCAGTTCTTC.

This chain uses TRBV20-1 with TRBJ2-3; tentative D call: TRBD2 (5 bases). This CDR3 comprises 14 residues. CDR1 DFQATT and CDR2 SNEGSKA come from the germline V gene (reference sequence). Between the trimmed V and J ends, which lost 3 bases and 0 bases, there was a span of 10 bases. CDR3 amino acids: CSARRAASTDTQYF. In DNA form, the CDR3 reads TGCAGTGCTAGGAGGGCCGCTAGCACAGATACGCAGTATTTT.

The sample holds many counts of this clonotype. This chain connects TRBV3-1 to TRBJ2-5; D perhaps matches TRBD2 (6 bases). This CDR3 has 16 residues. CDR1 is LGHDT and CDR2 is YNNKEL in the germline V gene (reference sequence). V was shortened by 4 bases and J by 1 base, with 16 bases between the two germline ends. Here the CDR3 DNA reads TGTGCCAGCAGCCGTACACCCGGGACTGTCCAAGAGACCCAGTACTTC. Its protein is CASSRTPGTVQETQYF.